This entry features one T cell receptor beta chain sequence. Only in-frame clones appear in the TCRdb table, and some are missing; sequencing was by immunoSEQ multiplex PCR. The sample records 30,000 to 40,000 clones, nearly 80% being singletons. The sort gate was single viable CD3+CD4+CD8-CD45RO+ cells for memory CD4+ T cells. After thawing, CD4+ T cells were positively selected. The data originate from a study of memory CD4+ T cells and cytomegalovirus serostatus. Trimming pared 3 bases from V and 6 bases from J, leaving 18 bases between. CDR1 SGHRS and CDR2 YFSETQ come from the germline V gene. The CDR3 is made up of 15 amino acids.

The genes are TRBV5-1 and TRBJ1-2; possible D gene TRBD1, 5 bases. The sample consisted of memory CD4+ T cells from blood. This TCR derives from an adult in good health and CMV-seronegative. DNA for the CDR3: TGCGCCAGCAGCTCCAAAGGAGGGGCTCCGAATGGCTACACCTTC. Amino acid sequence: CASSSKGGAPNGYTF.